The clone carrying this T cell receptor (beta chain) was recorded once. Its target is not known. Trimming took 5 bases from V and 6 from J, leaving 8 bases between them. Germline V gene lookup returns CDR1 MGHRA and CDR2 YSYEKL. This CDR3 is built from 11 residues. These data belong to a study of T cell responses to AZD1222 COVID-19 vaccine. About the study: Some second doses came at about 4 weeks and others at about 12 weeks; these were pooled.

Sequencing used immunoSEQ multiplex PCR; TCRdb keeps in-frame clones, though not all of them. The sample includes 90,000 to 130,000 clones, approximately 90% of them seen just once. General study points: A rise in Spike-specific TCR breadth and depth followed two AZD1222 doses. The study sampled repertoires only after the peak T cell response. Researchers report vaccine-associated CD4 TCRs spanning spike, with dominance at 160-218 and 743-854.

Sequencing was performed on peripheral blood, taken on day 0 of AZD1222 vaccination. The sequence came from an adult in good health. The chain has TRBV4-1 and TRBJ2-7; D is unresolved. The DNA of the CDR3 is TGCGCCAGCAGCGCTCCCGGCGAGCAGTACTTC. Translating gives CASSAPGEQYF.